These 21 T cell receptor beta chains were all obtained from the same sample, sequenced in a study of Graves' ophthalmopathy and Graves' hyperthyroidism. The sequenced template was RNA, covering the TCR beta CDR3 region. Second-round multiplex PCR followed a first-round RT-PCR using HTBI primers. TCRdb re-derived calls from the multiplex PCR reads in MiXCR, one entry per CDR3 protein. The data contain hundreds of thousands of distinct CDR3 sequences, around a fifth of them seen just once; the ten biggest clones take up approximately 7.7%. Sequenced sample: peripheral blood. These receptors all come from a woman between 18 and 29 years old with stable Graves' hyperthyroidism. Some clones in this sample may be carry-over from other donors' samples.

This clonotype has a count of ten or more. The chain is built from TRBV19 and TRBJ1-1; TRBD1 might be the D (6 bases). This CDR3 spans 16 amino acids. The germline V gene has CDR1 LNHDA and CDR2 SQIVND (reference sequence). V lost 5 bases and J lost 1, with 17 bases in between. The CDR3 reads CASSPGEGEGNTEAFF. The DNA for the CDR3 is TGTGCCAGTAGTCCCGGGGAGGGGGAAGGGAACACTGAAGCTTTCTTT.

This clonotype came up many times. The chain couples TRBV29-1 to TRBJ2-7; a possible D gene is TRBD2 (5 bases). V was clipped by 6 bases and J by 0 bases, with 12 bases between them. Germline CDR1 reads SQVTM; CDR2 reads ANQGSEA. The CDR3 has 13 residues. CDR3 loop: CSVPGAASYEQYF. CDR3 sequence (DNA): TGCAGCGTACCAGGAGCGGCCTCCTACGAGCAGTACTTC.

This clonotype was found many times. This chain connects TRBV12-3 or TRBV12-4 to TRBJ1-3; D ambiguous. CDR3 length: 12 amino acids. Trimming removed 7 bases at V and 9 bases at J, with 13 bases between. CDR3 nucleotide sequence: TGTGCCAGCAATTATGGATTGGCCACCATATATTTT. Translating it yields CASNYGLATIYF.

To note about this clonotype: Being one base from a much bigger clone, this may be a read error. The chain has TRBV9 and TRBJ1-1; TRBD1 matches 7 bases. The germline V gene encodes CDR1 SGDLS and CDR2 YYNGEE. The CDR3 covers 17 residues. In DNA form, the CDR3 reads TGTGCCAGCAGCGCCCTAAACGGGGACAGACTGGACACTGAAGCTCTCTTT. It is translated as CASSALNGDRLDTEALF. The variable domain in full, completed from reference TRBV9 and TRBJ1-1, reads DSGVTQTPKHLITATGQRVTLRCSPRSGDLSVYWYQQSLDQGLQFLIQYYNGEERAKGNILERFSAQQFPDLHSELNLSSLELGDSALYFCASSALNGDRLDTEALFGQGTRLTVV.

About this clonotype: A read error may be the cause here, since a much bigger clone is one base away. V and J are TRBV2 and TRBJ2-7; D uncertain. Per germline, CDR1 SNHLY and CDR2 FYNNEI. The CDR3 spans 13 residues. V lost 8 bases and J 0 bases, leaving 11 bases between the germline ends. The CDR3 loop reads CASCVGYSYEQYF. As DNA, the CDR3 is TGTGCCAGCTGTGTCGGCTACTCCTACGAGCAGTACTTC.

Concerning this clonotype: This may be a read error: a much more frequent sequence differs by one nucleotide. The chain uses TRBV12-3 or TRBV12-4 and TRBJ1-1; TRBD1 might be the D (5 bases). This CDR3 is built from 12 residues. The V end lost 7 bases, the J end lost 6 bases, and 12 bases lay between the germline ends. This CDR3 reads CASNGAEAEAFF. The CDR3 nucleotides are TGTGCCAGCAATGGGGCAGAAGCTGAAGCTTTCTTT.

The gene calls are TRBV29-1 and TRBJ1-1; D unclear. This CDR3 is 12 amino acids long. Per the germline V gene, CDR1 is SQVTM and CDR2 is ANQGSEA. The CDR3 DNA reads TGCAGTTCCTGGTCCGGTGCTACTGAAGCTTTCTTT. It translates to CSSWSGATEAFF.

The V gene is TRBV6-2 or TRBV6-3, the J gene TRBJ2-2; 7 positions match TRBD2. The junction had 14 bases not matched to a gene; V was cut back by 0 bases and J by 4 bases. CDR1 is MNHEY and CDR2 is SVGEGT in the germline V gene. This CDR3 is 19 amino acids long. The CDR3 DNA follows: TGTGCCAGCAGTTACTCGAAGTTAAGGGCTAGCGGTGGCACCGGGGAGCTGTTTTTT. This sequence encodes CASSYSKLRASGGTGELFF.

This clonotype has at least ten counts. The chain is built from TRBV6-5 and TRBJ2-7; 8 nucleotides line up with TRBD1. Unmatched junction bases numbered 12, after V lost 5 bases and J lost 6 bases. CDR1 is MNHEY and CDR2 is SVGAGI in the germline V gene. CDR3 length equals 15 residues. The CDR3 reads CASSHGQGRFSEQYF. The CDR3 DNA reads TGTGCCAGCAGTCACGGACAGGGCAGGTTCTCCGAGCAGTACTTC.

This clonotype was detected ten times or more. The V call is TRBV12-3 or TRBV12-4, the J call TRBJ2-7, with 10 bases identical to TRBD1. The CDR3 has 14 residues. The V segment lost 7 bases and the J segment 4 bases; nucleotides outside the gene matches: 7. CDR3 sequence reads: CASTLTGGMYEQYF. The DNA of the CDR3 is TGTGCCAGCACTTTGACAGGGGGCATGTACGAGCAGTACTTC.

This clonotype was counted many times. The chain is built from TRBV14 and TRBJ1-2; D uncertain. V was pared by 0 bases and J by 4 bases, with 15 bases between. Germline V gives CDR1 SGHDN, CDR2 FVKESK. CDR3 length: 16 amino acids. DNA for the CDR3: TGTGCCAGCAGCCAAGAGTGGAGACGGCAACCCTATGGCTACACCTTC. It yields the protein CASSQEWRRQPYGYTF.

This clonotype showed up many times. The chain couples TRBV28 to TRBJ2-7; D is uncertain. V lost 2 bases and J lost 1, with 18 bases in between. Germline CDR1 reads MDHEN; CDR2 reads SYDVKM. This CDR3 has 17 residues. The CDR3 region is CASSLMGFSQSSYEQYF. CDR3 bases: TGTGCCAGCAGTTTAATGGGGTTCAGTCAATCGTCCTACGAGCAGTACTTC.

The rearrangement joins TRBV28 to TRBJ1-5; D call uncertain. Trimming stripped 3 bases from V and 3 bases from J, with 9 bases between. CDR3 length: 14 residues. Germline CDR1 MDHEN, CDR2 SYDVKM. The CDR3 here is CASSFEQYNQPQHF. The DNA of the CDR3 is TGTGCCAGCAGTTTTGAACAGTACAATCAGCCCCAGCATTTT.

This clonotype was counted at least ten times. This chain connects TRBV9 to TRBJ1-2; D remains unclear. The CDR3 has 18 amino acids. The V end was cut by 0 bases, the J end by 4 bases, with 22 bases between. The germline gives CDR1 SGDLS, CDR2 YYNGEE. CDR3 sequence: CASSVGSRVRSPIYGYTF. In DNA, the CDR3 is TGTGCCAGCAGCGTAGGGTCGAGGGTTAGAAGCCCAATCTATGGCTACACCTTC.

This sequence joins TRBV30 and TRBJ2-2; D might be TRBD2 (7 bases). The CDR3 contains 16 residues. The germline V gene encodes CDR1 GTSNPN and CDR2 SVGIG (reference sequence). Trimming cost V 0 bases and J 4 bases, with 15 bases left between them. For the CDR3, the DNA is TGTGCCTGGAGTGTACGAGGGGGGGCGGGCACCGGGGAGCTGTTTTTT. This codes for CAWSVRGGAGTGELFF. The full variable domain, with the rest looked up from reference TRBV30 and TRBJ2-2, is SQTIHQWPATLVQPVGSPLSLECTVEGTSNPNLYWYRQAAGRGLQLLFYSVGIGQISSEVPQNLSASRPQDRQFILSSKKLLLSDSGFYLCAWSVRGGAGTGELFFGEGSRLTVL.

The chain recombines TRBV6-1 with TRBJ1-2; 9 nucleotides line up with TRBD1. V lost 5 bases to trimming and J lost 8 bases; unmatched junction nucleotides: 6. In germline, CDR1 is MNHNS, CDR2 SASEGT. This CDR3 spans 13 amino acids. In DNA form, the CDR3 reads TGTGCCAGCAGTACCACAGGGGGCGCAGGCTACACCTTC. Translating it yields CASSTTGGAGYTF.

This chain links TRBV7-2 with TRBJ2-2; the D is unclear. Trimming took off 4 bases at V and 6 bases at J, with 9 bases between the two ends. CDR3 length: 13 residues. CDR1 SGHTA and CDR2 FQGNSA come from the germline V gene. Here the CDR3 DNA reads TGTGCCAGCAGCTCTTTTGTCTCCGGGGAGCTGTTTTTT. Amino acid sequence: CASSSFVSGELFF.

This clonotype was observed many times. The chain recombines TRBV4-2 with TRBJ2-7; 13 bases agree with TRBD2. The CDR3 loop spans 15 amino acids. V shed 4 bases and J 2 bases; nucleotides not matched to a gene: 2. Looked up from germline, CDR1 is LGHNA and CDR2 is YNFKEQ. The CDR3 here is CASSPTSGRAYEQYF. CDR3 in DNA: TGTGCCAGCAGCCCAACTAGCGGGAGGGCCTACGAGCAGTACTTC.

This clonotype has a handful of counts. The V and J genes are TRBV18 and TRBJ2-5; D perhaps matches TRBD1 (6 bases). V lost 6 bases to trimming and J lost 5 bases, with 13 bases between them. Germline CDR1 is KGHSH and CDR2 is LQKENI. This CDR3 is 13 amino acids long. DNA for the CDR3: TGTGCCAGCTCCCCGGACAGTCTCGAGACCCAGTACTTC. Its translation: CASSPDSLETQYF.

Of note for this clonotype: Possible read error: a much larger clone is one base away. V gene TRBV10-3 combines with J gene TRBJ1-5, with D tentatively TRBD1 (6 bases). The V and J ends lost 6 bases and 2 bases respectively, with 11 bases between them. From germline, CDR1 is ENHRY and CDR2 SYGVKD. The CDR3 sequence is 14 residues long. The CDR3 bases are TGTGCCATCAGAGGGGGGGCGGGCAATCAGCCCCAGCATTTT. Its translation is CAIRGGAGNQPQHF.

This clonotype was seen only a few times. The V and J genes are TRBV12-3 or TRBV12-4 and TRBJ1-2, with 9 bases aligning to TRBD1. The CDR3 runs to 14 residues. The V segment lost 1 base and the J segment 8 bases; nucleotides outside the gene matches: 5. CDR3 sequence reads: CASSLGWTGVGYTF. Here the CDR3 DNA reads TGTGCCAGCAGTTTAGGCTGGACAGGGGTAGGCTACACCTTC.